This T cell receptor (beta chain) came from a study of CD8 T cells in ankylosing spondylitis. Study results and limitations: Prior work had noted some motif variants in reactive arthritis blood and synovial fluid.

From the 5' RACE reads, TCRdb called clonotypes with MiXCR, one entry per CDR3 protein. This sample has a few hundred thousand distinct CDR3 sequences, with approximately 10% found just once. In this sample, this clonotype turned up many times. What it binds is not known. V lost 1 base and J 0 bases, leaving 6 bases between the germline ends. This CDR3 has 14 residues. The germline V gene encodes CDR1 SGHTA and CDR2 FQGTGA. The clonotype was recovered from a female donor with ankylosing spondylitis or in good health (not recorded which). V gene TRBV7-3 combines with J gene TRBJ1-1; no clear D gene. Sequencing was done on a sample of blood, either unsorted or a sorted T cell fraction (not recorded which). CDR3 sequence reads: CASSLSGVNTEAFF. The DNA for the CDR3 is TGTGCCAGCAGCTTAAGCGGGGTGAACACTGAAGCTTTCTTT.